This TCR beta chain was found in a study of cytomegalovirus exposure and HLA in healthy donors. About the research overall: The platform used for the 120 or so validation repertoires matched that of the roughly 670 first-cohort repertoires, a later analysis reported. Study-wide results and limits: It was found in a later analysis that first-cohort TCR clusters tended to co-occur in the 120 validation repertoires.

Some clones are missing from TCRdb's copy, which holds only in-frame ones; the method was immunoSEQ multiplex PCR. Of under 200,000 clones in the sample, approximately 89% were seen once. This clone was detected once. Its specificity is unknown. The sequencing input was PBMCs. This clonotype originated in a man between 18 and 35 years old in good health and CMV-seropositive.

The CDR3 DNA follows: TGTGCCAGCAGCTATGACAGGCACTATGGCTACACCTTC. Protein sequence: CASSYDRHYGYTF. The chain uses TRBV7-8 and TRBJ1-2; D might be TRBD1 (6 bases). V lost 4 bases to trimming and J lost 3 bases, with 9 bases between them. This CDR3 region has 13 residues. The germline V gene has CDR1 SGHVS and CDR2 FQNEAQ. The whole variable domain, remainder taken from reference TRBV7-8 and TRBJ1-2, is GAGVSQSPRYKVAKRGQDVALRCDPISGHVSLFWYQQALGQGPEFLTYFQNEAQLDKSGLPSDRFFAERPEGSVSTLKIQRTQQEDSAVYLCASSYDRHYGYTFGSGTRLTVV.